This T cell receptor beta chain was found in a study of T cell changes during pregnancy in multiple sclerosis. Profiling relied on immunoSEQ multiplex PCR, and the TCRdb table lists in-frame clones only, not all of them. In the table there are approximately 110,000 clones, approximately 91% of which are singletons. This receptor was identified in a female donor with multiple sclerosis, enrolled in a pregnancy study. This specimen consisted of peripheral blood, obtained after pregnancy.

CDR3 sequence (DNA): TGTGCCAGCAGTGCCGTGGGGGGGACAGATACGCAGTATTTT. Its protein product is CASSAVGGTDTQYF. This chain links TRBV6-5 with TRBJ2-3; TRBD2 aligns across 7 bases. Trimming removed 5 bases from V and 3 bases from J; junction bases left unmatched: 5. Germline CDR1 MNHEY, CDR2 SVGAGI. CDR3 length: 14 residues.